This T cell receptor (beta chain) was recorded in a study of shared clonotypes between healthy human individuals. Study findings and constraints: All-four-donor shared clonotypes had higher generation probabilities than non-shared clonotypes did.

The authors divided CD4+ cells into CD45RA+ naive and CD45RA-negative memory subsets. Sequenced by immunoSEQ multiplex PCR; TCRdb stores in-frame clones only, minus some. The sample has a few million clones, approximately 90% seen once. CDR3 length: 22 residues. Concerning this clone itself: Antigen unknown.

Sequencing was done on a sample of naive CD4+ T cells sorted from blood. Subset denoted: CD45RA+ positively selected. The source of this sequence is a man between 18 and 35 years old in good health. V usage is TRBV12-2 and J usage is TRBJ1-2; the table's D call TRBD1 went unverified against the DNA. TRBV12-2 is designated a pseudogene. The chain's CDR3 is CASRQFKSETGPLSEGNYGYTF. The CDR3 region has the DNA TGTGCAAGTCGCCAATTTAAATCCGAGACAGGACCATTGTCTGAAGGTAACTATGGCTACACCTTC.